A selection of T cell receptor beta chains follows, all from one sample in a study of T cells in Graves' hyperthyroidism and ophthalmopathy. TCRdb itself ran the multiplex PCR reads through MiXCR, one entry per CDR3 protein. The data contain roughly 740,000 distinct CDR3 sequences, approximately 16% of them singletons. The sequenced material came from blood. These receptors originate from a man aged 18 to 30 with Graves' hyperthyroidism. Each CDR3 is given with its conserved first and last residue. Each record gives: clone size, J gene, D gene, V gene, CDR3 protein, CDR3 DNA. A D gene is named only where the DNA matches it firmly. Size values are once, few and many counts, or a class for expanded clones, and some rows have none.

>many|TRBJ2-5|NA|TRBV28
CASSFGWGYTSKETQYF
TGTGCCAGCAGTTTTGGGTGGGGGTACACCTCGAAAGAGACCCAGTACTTC
>many|TRBJ2-5|TRBD1|TRBV29-1
CSSRWGQGMQETQYF
TGCAGCTCCCGTTGGGGACAGGGGATGCAAGAGACCCAGTACTTC
>NA|TRBJ2-2|NA|TRBV7-9
CASSLVGGPVTGELFF
TGTGCCAGCAGCTTAGTGGGGGGGCCAGTGACCGGGGAGCTGTTTTTT
>NA|TRBJ2-3|NA|TRBV20-1
CSARDGAHPGTDTQYF
TGCAGTGCTAGAGATGGGGCTCATCCAGGCACAGATACGCAGTATTTT
>NA|TRBJ1-5|TRBD1|TRBV24-1
CATGGGQGEAHSNQPQHF
TGTGCCACCGGGGGAGGACAGGGGGAGGCCCATAGCAATCAGCCCCAGCATTTT
>NA|TRBJ2-1|TRBD2|TRBV28
CASSFPLAGDYNEQFF
TGTGCCAGCAGTTTCCCTCTAGCGGGAGACTACAATGAGCAGTTCTTC
>many|TRBJ2-7|NA|TRBV27
CASSAQTLGDEQYF
TGTGCCAGCAGTGCCCAGACCCTGGGGGACGAGCAGTACTTC
>NA|TRBJ2-1|TRBD2|TRBV20-1
CSARPALAGKGTYNEQFF
TGCAGTGCTAGACCAGCACTAGCGGGGAAGGGGACCTACAATGAGCAGTTCTTC
>few|TRBJ1-1|NA|TRBV6-5
CASSSTQEAFF
TGTGCCAGCAGTTCAACACAGGAAGCTTTCTTT
>NA|TRBJ1-2|NA|TRBV20-1
CSARQDYGYTF
TGCAGTGCTAGGCAGGACTATGGCTACACCTTC
>NA|TRBJ2-2|NA|TRBV30
CAWTRRGAGELFF
TGTGCCTGGACTCGGAGAGGGGCGGGGGAGCTGTTTTTT
>many|TRBJ2-3|TRBD1|TRBV29-1
CSVRTGGLRTDTQYF
TGCAGCGTTCGGACAGGGGGCCTTCGCACAGATACGCAGTATTTT
>NA|TRBJ1-2|TRBD1|TRBV5-1
CASSPEGANYGYTF
TGTGCCAGCAGCCCTGAGGGGGCAAACTATGGCTACACCTTC
>few|TRBJ1-1|TRBD1|TRBV2
CASRREGGMNTEAFF
TGTGCCAGCAGGCGGGAAGGGGGCATGAACACTGAAGCTTTCTTT
>NA|TRBJ2-6|NA|TRBV6-1
CASSSSRRPSSGANVLTF
TGTGCCAGCAGCTCGAGCCGAAGGCCGAGCTCTGGGGCCAACGTCCTGACTTTC
>few|TRBJ2-3|TRBD2|TRBV24-1
CATGGGQGPGASTDTQYF
TGTGCCACCGGGGGGGGTCAGGGCCCCGGCGCTAGCACAGATACGCAGTATTTT
>few|TRBJ2-2|NA|TRBV7-2
CASSLNRASTGELFF
TGTGCCAGCAGCTTAAACAGGGCTTCGACCGGGGAGCTGTTTTTT
>many|TRBJ2-3|TRBD2|TRBV6-2/TRBV6-3
CASRTSGGDTQYF
TGTGCCAGCAGGACTAGCGGGGGGGATACGCAGTATTTT